Given below is one TCR beta chain in context. The specificity of this receptor is unknown. Base qualities were left out, and no much larger clone turns up one base away. The sample is drawn from a study of blood T cell repertoires in COVID-19 (dated by TCRdb to between 2020 and 2021). Background for the entire study: Samples from collaborators originated in the United States, Italy and Spain and spanned both the acute and convalescent phases of COVID-19. The material from the prospective study consisted of cDNA or gDNA derived from T cells, B-cell-depleted T cells, or PBMCs. Subjects who had been exposed to COVID-19, were actively infected with it, or had recovered from it provided the deeply sampled blood TCRbeta repertoires that made up the dataset. A freely available public database, intended as a resource for researchers studying the immune response to SARS-CoV-2, is where the repertoires were released. The samples were drawn from two sources: the first 160 participants of the ongoing ImmuneRACE study, and some 1,300 subjects contributed by 6 global collaborators. A de-identified subject ID, COVID-19 status, age in years and sex were almost always included in the sample metadata. Where HLA class I and class II types were available, the types were taken from metadata supplied by the sample provider, not from assay-based typing. On the study overall, not on this receptor specifically: Clinical and demographic metadata were provided uncurated, with the amount varying by source and participant.

The collaborating institutions used their own protocols to collect whole blood in K2EDTA tubes. For TCRbeta analysis, collaborators shipped samples in one of three forms: frozen whole blood, isolated PBMCs, or DNA extracted from either of those sample types. Measured from the cysteine to the phenylalanine, the CDR3 is 13 residues long. This entry keeps only the CDR3 DNA: 39 bases, framed from base 1. V lost 3 bases and J lost 1 base; the stretch between them is 6 bases long. CDR1 and CDR2 were assigned from the germline V gene as MNHNS and SASEGT. The immunoSEQ Assay, a bias-controlled multiplex PCR, was used to amplify TCRbeta CDR3 regions from genomic DNA. The authors processed their data as follows. The number of nucleated cells in each sample was estimated by amplification of reference gene primers within the assay. To quantify the absolute abundance of each unique TCRbeta CDR3 rearrangement, sequence reads were collapsed and filtered. For each sample, productive Simpson clonality was calculated as the square root of Simpson's diversity index across productive rearrangements. Not all clones reach the TCRdb copy of this immuneACCESS table, which keeps in-frame sequences only. Checked studies attribute under half of the gap to unresolved V genes and leave the rest unexplained. For V, J and clone size, that table is used; D and trimming come from the DNA. The sample records about 190,000 clones, around 85% of which are singletons. The ten largest clones take up around 1.2% of the sample.

The sequencing input was peripheral blood. This chain joins TRBV6-1 to TRBJ2-5; the D gene remains uncertain. This TCR came from a man younger than 40 with acute or convalescent COVID-19. The DNA is TGTGCCAGCAGTGAGACACTCCAAGAGACCCAGTACTTC. Its protein product is CASSETLQETQYF.